A single sample is the source of the 10 T cell receptor beta chains below, sequenced in a study of T cell changes during pregnancy in multiple sclerosis. The repertoire was sequenced with immunoSEQ multiplex PCR; TCRdb's copy has only in-frame clones and lacks some. The table shows some 100,000 clones, with almost 95% occurring only once. The sample in question was peripheral blood, obtained before pregnancy. These receptors all come from a female donor with multiple sclerosis, enrolled in a pregnancy study.

This chain connects TRBV27 to TRBJ1-1; D unclear. The CDR3 runs 11 residues. The germline V and J ends were trimmed by 4 bases and 8 bases, with 8 bases remaining between them. CDR1 and CDR2 (germline): MNHEY, SMNVEV (reference sequence). The CDR3 DNA reads TGTGCCAGCAGTTCAGATTCCGAAGCTTTCTTT. It codes for CASSSDSEAFF.

The V and J genes are TRBV29-1 and TRBJ1-2; 7 bases line up with TRBD1. The CDR3 is 11 residues long. V shed 3 bases, J shed 8 bases, and the junction held 3 bases outside the gene matches. The germline gives CDR1 SQVTM, CDR2 ANQGSEA. Written as DNA, the CDR3 is TGCAGCGTTGAGGACAGGAGAGGCTACACCTTC. This sequence encodes CSVEDRRGYTF.

The V gene is TRBV28, the J gene TRBJ1-2; 7 bases line up with TRBD1. CDR1 is MDHEN, CDR2 SYDVKM, per germline. Unmatched junction bases numbered 12, after V lost 6 bases and J lost 8 bases. This CDR3 is built from 14 residues. CDR3 protein: CASRKDRALFGYTF. As DNA, the CDR3 is TGTGCCAGCAGAAAAGACAGGGCACTATTCGGCTACACCTTC.

The J gene is TRBJ2-3, the V gene TRBV7-2; 9 positions agree with TRBD2. Trimming took 2 bases from V and 6 from J; bases not matched to a gene: 9. CDR1 is SGHTA and CDR2 is FQGNSA in the germline V gene. The CDR3 totals 16 residues. The chain's CDR3 is CASSLSRGRVGDTQYF. The CDR3 DNA reads as TGTGCCAGCAGCTTAAGTCGCGGGAGGGTTGGGGATACGCAGTATTTT. The whole variable domain, filled in from reference TRBV7-2 and TRBJ2-3, reads GAGVSQSPSNKVTEKGKDVELRCDPISGHTALYWYRQSLGQGLEFLIYFQGNSAPDKSGLPSDRFSAERTGGSVSTLTIQRTQQEDSAVYLCASSLSRGRVGDTQYFGPGTRLTVL.

This chain connects TRBV25-1 to TRBJ2-3, with D hard to call. The CDR3 has 16 residues. Trimming removed 5 bases from V and 2 bases from J, with 17 bases in between. CDR1 MGHDK and CDR2 SYGVNS come from the germline V gene. CDR3 sequence: CASSYGPGSPTDTQYF. The CDR3 DNA is TGTGCCAGCAGTTACGGCCCAGGTTCTCCCACAGATACGCAGTATTTT.

The chain employs TRBV4-2 and TRBJ2-5; D perhaps matches TRBD1 (6 bases). The CDR3 runs to 14 residues. Germline V CDR1 and CDR2: LGHNA, YNFKEQ. Trimming took off 0 bases at V and 7 bases at J, with 12 bases between the two ends. CDR3 in amino acids: CASSQDLTQGTQYF. In DNA form, the CDR3 reads TGTGCCAGCAGCCAAGATTTGACACAGGGGACCCAGTACTTC.

The chain uses TRBV10-1 and TRBJ1-1; 8 positions agree with TRBD1. The CDR3 has 13 residues. Trimming took 5 bases from V and 5 from J; bases not matched to a gene: 4. CDR1 is WNHNN and CDR2 is SYGVQD in the germline V gene (reference sequence). CDR3 nucleotide sequence: TGCGCCAGCAGTACAGGGGGTTGGACTGAAGCTTTCTTT. As protein: CASSTGGWTEAFF.

This sequence joins TRBV30 and TRBJ1-5; D might be TRBD1 (5 bases). The CDR3 covers 12 residues. The V and J ends lost 2 bases and 12 bases respectively, with 14 bases between them. Germline CDR1 GTSNPN, CDR2 SVGIG (reference sequence). The CDR3 region is CAWSSGTAIQHF. In DNA form, the CDR3 reads TGTGCCTGGAGTTCTGGGACTGCAATCCAGCATTTT.

CDR3 in DNA: TGCGCCAGCAGCTTGACGGGAGCTAACTATGGCTACACCTTC. Its protein is CASSLTGANYGYTF. V gene TRBV5-1 combines with J gene TRBJ1-2; D is unclear. The CDR3 has 14 amino acids. V was pared by 1 base and J by 0 bases, with 7 bases between. Germline CDR1 and CDR2: SGHRS and YFSETQ.

This chain joins TRBV4-2 and TRBJ2-3; possibly TRBD1 for D (5 bases). Trimming removed 0 bases at V and 4 bases at J, with 17 bases between. Germline values: CDR1 LGHNA, CDR2 YNFKEQ. The CDR3 sequence is 17 residues long. The DNA for the CDR3 is TGTGCCAGCAGCCAAGACCCGCAGGGCCTCCGGGCAGATACGCAGTATTTT. Its protein product is CASSQDPQGLRADTQYF.